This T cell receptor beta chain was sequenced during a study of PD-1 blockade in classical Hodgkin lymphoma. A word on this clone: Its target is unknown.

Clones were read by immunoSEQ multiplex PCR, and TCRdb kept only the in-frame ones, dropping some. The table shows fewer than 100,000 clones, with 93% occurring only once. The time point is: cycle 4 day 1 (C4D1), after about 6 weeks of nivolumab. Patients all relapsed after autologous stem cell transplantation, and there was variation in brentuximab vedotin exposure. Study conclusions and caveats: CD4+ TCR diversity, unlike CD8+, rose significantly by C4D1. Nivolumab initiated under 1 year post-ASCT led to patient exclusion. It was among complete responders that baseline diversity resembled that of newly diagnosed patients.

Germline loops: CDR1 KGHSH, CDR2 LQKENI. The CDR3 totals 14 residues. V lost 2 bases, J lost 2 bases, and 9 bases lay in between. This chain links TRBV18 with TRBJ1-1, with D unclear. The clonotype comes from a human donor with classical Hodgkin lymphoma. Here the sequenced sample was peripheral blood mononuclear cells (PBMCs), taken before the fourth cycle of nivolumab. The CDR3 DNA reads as TGTGCCAGCTCACCAAATCCCCTCAACACTGAAGCTTTCTTT. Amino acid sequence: CASSPNPLNTEAFF.